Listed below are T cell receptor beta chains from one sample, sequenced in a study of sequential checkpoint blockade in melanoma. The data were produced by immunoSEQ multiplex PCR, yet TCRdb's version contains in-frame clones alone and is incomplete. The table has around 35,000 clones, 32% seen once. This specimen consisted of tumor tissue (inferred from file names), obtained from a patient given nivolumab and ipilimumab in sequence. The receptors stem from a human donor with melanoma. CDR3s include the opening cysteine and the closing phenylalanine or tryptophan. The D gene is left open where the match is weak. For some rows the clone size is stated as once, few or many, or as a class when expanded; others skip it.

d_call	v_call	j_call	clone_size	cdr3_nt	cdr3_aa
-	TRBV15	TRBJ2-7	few	TGTGCCACCAGCAGTAGTCGGTATACCTACGAGCAGTACTTC	CATSSSRYTYEQYF
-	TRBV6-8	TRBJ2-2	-	TGTGCCAGCAGCGAAAAGATTCTCCCCGGGGAGCTGTTTTTT	CASSEKILPGELFF
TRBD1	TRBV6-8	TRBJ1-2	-	TGTGCCATCAGGGGGACAGGGGCCAACTATGGCTACACCTTC	CAIRGTGANYGYTF
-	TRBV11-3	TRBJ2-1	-	TGTGCCAGCAGTCCTAGACCCGGGACTGATTACAATGAGCAGTTCTTC	CASSPRPGTDYNEQFF
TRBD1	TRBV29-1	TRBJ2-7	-	TGCAGCGTTTCCCCCTACAGGGGGTACGAGCAGTACTTC	CSVSPYRGYEQYF
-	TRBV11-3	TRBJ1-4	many	TGTGCCAGCAGTTTCCTCAGGAGTCCGGTTGAAAAACTGTTTTTT	CASSFLRSPVEKLFF
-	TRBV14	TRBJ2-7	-	TGTGCCAGCAGCCAAGATAAGGGAACTTACGAGCAGTACTTC	CASSQDKGTYEQYF
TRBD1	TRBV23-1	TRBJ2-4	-	TGCGCCAGCAGCCAGGGGGTCCAGAGGGACATTCAGTACTTC	CASSQGVQRDIQYF
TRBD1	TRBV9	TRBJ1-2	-	TGTGCCAGCAGCGTGAGACCGGGACAGGCCCCAAGGTACACCTTC	CASSVRPGQAPRYTF
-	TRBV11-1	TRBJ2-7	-	TGTGCCAGCAGCTTCGGCAGATTTTCCTACGAGCAGTACTTC	CASSFGRFSYEQYF
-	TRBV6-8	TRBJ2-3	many	TGTGCCAGCAGACCAGCGGGAGATACGCAGTATTTT	CASRPAGDTQYF
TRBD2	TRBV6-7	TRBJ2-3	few	TGTGCCAGCAGTCTAGCGGGGGCAACAGATACGCAGTATTTT	CASSLAGATDTQYF
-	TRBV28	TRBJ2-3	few	TGTGCCAGCAGTTTACTGTTGCCCTTCACAGATACGCAGTATTTT	CASSLLLPFTDTQYF
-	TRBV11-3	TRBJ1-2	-	TGTGCCAGCAGCCTACCACAGGGAACTAACTATGGCTACACCTTC	CASSLPQGTNYGYTF
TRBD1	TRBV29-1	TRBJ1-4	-	TGCAGCGCCCAGGGGGCAACTAATGAAAAACTGTTTTTT	CSAQGATNEKLFF
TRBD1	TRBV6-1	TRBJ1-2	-	TGTGCCAGCAGTGAAGCGATCTGGACAGGGATTGGCTACACCTTC	CASSEAIWTGIGYTF
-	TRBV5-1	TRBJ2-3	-	TGCGCCAGCAGCCCCGCCAAGGTAACGGTCCCAGATACGCAGTATTTT	CASSPAKVTVPDTQYF
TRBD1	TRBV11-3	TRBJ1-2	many	TGTGCCAGCAGCCCCGGAAGCAGACAGGGGTTAGGGGGCTACACCTTC	CASSPGSRQGLGGYTF
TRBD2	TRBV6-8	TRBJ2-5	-	TGTGCCAGCAGTGACTTGACCGGGCTAGCGGGGGGGTTGGGGCGAGAGACCCAGTACTTC	CASSDLTGLAGGLGRETQYF
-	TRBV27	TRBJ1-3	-	TGTGCCAGCAAGCCCCTGTCTGGAAACACCATATATTTT	CASKPLSGNTIYF
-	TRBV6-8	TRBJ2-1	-	TGTGCCAGCAGTTACTCGACTCGGCGCCAGTATGAGCAGTTCTTC	CASSYSTRRQYEQFF
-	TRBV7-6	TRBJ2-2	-	TGTGCCAGCAGCTTGGACCCGGGGGCGAACACCGGGGAGCTGTTTTTT	CASSLDPGANTGELFF
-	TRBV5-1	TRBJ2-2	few	TGCGCCAGCAGCTTGGTTGACGGTTACACCGGGGAGCTGTTTTTT	CASSLVDGYTGELFF
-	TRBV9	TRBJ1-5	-	TGTGCCAGCAGTGTGGGTGCCAATCAGCCCCAGCATTTT	CASSVGANQPQHF
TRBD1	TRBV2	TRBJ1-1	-	TGTGCCAGCAGACGAGGACAGGGGGTCGCTGAAGCTTTCTTT	CASRRGQGVAEAFF
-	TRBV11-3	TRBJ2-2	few	TGTGCCAGCAGCTTTTCGGCAGGTTCCCAACTCAACACCGGGGAGCTGTTTTTT	CASSFSAGSQLNTGELFF
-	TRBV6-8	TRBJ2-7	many	TGTGCCAGCAGTTACGAGGGGAGCATCCACGAGCAGTACTTC	CASSYEGSIHEQYF
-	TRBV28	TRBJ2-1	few	TGTGCCAGCAGTCTCACGGGACTTGGACACTACAATGAGCAGTTCTTC	CASSLTGLGHYNEQFF
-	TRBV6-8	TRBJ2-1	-	TGTGCCAGCAGTTACTCGAGCGGAGGTGGGAATGAGCAGTTCTTC	CASSYSSGGGNEQFF
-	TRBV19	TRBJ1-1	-	TGTGCCAGTAGTATGGTGACTGAAGCTTTCTTT	CASSMVTEAFF
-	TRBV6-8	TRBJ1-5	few	TGTGCCAGCAGGGTGGGCAATCAGCCCCAGCATTTT	CASRVGNQPQHF
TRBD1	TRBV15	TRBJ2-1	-	TGTGCCACCGGCTCGGGACAGACGTTTTACAATGAGCAGTTCTTC	CATGSGQTFYNEQFF
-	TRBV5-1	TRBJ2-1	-	TGCGCCAGCAGCTTCTGGACTCTGGGGAATGAGCAGTTCTTC	CASSFWTLGNEQFF
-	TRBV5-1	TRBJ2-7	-	TGCGCCAGCAGCGGCCCAGGGGCCTTTTCCTACGAGCAGTACTTC	CASSGPGAFSYEQYF
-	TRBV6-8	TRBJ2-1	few	TGTGCCAGCAGTGATCAGACCTCGGGGAACAATGAGCAGTTCTTC	CASSDQTSGNNEQFF
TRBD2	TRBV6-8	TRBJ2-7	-	TGTGCCAGCAGTTACTCTCCTAGCGGGGGCTACGAGCAGTACTTC	CASSYSPSGGYEQYF
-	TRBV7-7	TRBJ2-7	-	TGTGCCAGCAGCCCTCAGGGAAACCCCTACGAGCAGTACTTC	CASSPQGNPYEQYF
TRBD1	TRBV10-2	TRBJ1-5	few	TGCGCCAGCAGTGAGGGACAGGCCGCTCAGCCCCAGCATTTT	CASSEGQAAQPQHF
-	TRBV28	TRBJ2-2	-	TGTGCCAGCAGTTTTCAGGGGACGAACACCGGGGAGCTGTTTTTT	CASSFQGTNTGELFF
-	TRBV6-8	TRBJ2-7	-	TGTGCCATCAGCGGACAGTCCCTTCTCAACGAGCAGTACTTC	CAISGQSLLNEQYF
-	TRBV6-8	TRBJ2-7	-	TGTGCCAGCAGTGCCGGGGGCAACTACGAGCAGTACTTC	CASSAGGNYEQYF
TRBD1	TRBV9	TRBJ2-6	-	TGTGCCAGCAGCGCCCGACAGGGAACTGGGGCCAACGTCCTGACTTTC	CASSARQGTGANVLTF
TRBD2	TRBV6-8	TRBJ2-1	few	TGTGCCAGCAGCAGGAGCGGGAGGGCCTCCTACAATGAGCAGTTCTTC	CASSRSGRASYNEQFF